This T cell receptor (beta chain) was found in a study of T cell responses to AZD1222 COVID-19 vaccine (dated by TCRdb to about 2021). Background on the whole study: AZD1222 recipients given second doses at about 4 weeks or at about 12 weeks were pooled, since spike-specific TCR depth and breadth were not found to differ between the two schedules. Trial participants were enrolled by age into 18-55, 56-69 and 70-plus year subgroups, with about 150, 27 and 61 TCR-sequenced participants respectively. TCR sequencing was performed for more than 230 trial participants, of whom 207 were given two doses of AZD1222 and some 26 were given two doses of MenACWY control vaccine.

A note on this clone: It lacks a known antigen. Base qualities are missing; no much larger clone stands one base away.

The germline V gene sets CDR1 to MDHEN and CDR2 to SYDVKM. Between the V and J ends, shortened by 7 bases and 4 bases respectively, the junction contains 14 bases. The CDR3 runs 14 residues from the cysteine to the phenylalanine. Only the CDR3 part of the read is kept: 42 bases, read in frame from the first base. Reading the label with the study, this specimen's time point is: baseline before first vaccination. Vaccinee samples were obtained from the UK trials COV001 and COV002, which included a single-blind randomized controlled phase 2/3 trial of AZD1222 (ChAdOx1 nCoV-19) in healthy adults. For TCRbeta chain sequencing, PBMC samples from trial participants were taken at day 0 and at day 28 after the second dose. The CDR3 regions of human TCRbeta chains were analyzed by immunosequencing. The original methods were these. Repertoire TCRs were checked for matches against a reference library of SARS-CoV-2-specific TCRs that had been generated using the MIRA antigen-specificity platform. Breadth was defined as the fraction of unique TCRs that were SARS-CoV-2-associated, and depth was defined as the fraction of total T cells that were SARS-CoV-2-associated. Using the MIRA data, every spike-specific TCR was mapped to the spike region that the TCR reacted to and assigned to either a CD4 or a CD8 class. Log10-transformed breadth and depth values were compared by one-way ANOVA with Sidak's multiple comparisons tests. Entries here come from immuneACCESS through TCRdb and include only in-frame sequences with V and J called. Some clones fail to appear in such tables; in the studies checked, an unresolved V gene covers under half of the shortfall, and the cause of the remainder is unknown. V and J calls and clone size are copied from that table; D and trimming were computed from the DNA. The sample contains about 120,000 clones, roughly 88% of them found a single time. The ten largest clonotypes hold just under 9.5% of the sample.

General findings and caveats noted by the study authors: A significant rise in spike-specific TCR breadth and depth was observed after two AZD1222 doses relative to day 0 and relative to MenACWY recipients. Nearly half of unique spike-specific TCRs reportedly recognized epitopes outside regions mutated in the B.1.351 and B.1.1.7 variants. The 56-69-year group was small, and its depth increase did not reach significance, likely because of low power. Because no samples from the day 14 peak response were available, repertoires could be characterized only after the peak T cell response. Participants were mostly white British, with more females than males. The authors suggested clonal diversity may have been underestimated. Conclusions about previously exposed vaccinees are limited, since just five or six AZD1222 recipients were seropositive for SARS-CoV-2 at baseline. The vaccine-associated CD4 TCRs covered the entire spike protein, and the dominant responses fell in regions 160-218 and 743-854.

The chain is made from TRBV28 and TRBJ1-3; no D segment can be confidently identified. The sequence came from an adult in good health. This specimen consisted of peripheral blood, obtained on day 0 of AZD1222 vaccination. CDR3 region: CASTTIAIGNTIYF. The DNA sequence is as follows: TGTGCCAGCACGACTATAGCCATAGGAAACACCATATATTTT.